One and the same sample provided the 20 T cell receptor beta chains below, sequenced in a study of blood T cells in healthy people across ages. A second PCR, run for about 7 to 12 cycles, used a sample-barcoded 5' primer plus a J-beta primer mix. Each CDR3 protein gets one entry after TCRdb re-called the 5' RACE reads with MiXCR. Of roughly 1.7 million distinct CDR3 sequences in the sample, roughly 30% were seen once. The sequenced material came from blood. The receptors come from a woman aged 25 to 39 in good health.

This clonotype was recorded at least ten times. The chain joins TRBV4-1 to TRBJ2-7; 15 bases are a match to TRBD2. This CDR3 contains 16 residues. With 3 bases clipped from V and 2 bases from J, the junction kept 2 bases outside the gene matches. Germline lookup yields CDR1 MGHRA and CDR2 YSYEKL. CDR3 loop: CASSQGLAGGPYEQYF. CDR3 in DNA: TGCGCCAGCAGCCAGGGACTAGCGGGGGGTCCCTACGAGCAGTACTTC.

The rearrangement uses TRBV20-1 and TRBJ2-3, with a tentative D call TRBD1 (6 bases). Trimming shortened V by 0 bases and J by 5 bases, and 12 bases separated the two germline ends. This CDR3 has 14 residues. Germline-derived CDR1 and CDR2 are DFQATT and SNEGSKA (reference sequence). The CDR3 region has the DNA TGCAGTGCTAGAGATAACAGGGTGGGAGATACGCAGTATTTT. This sequence encodes CSARDNRVGDTQYF.

This chain uses TRBV12-3 or TRBV12-4 with TRBJ2-5, with D maybe TRBD2 (6 bases). The CDR3 is 15 residues long. Trimming stripped 1 base from V and 4 bases from J, with 13 bases between. The CDR3 reads CASSLEAGPGETQYF. The DNA of the CDR3 is TGTGCCAGCAGTTTAGAGGCGGGGCCAGGAGAGACCCAGTACTTC.

This sequence joins TRBV5-1 and TRBJ2-1, with 15 bases that match TRBD2. Germline CDR1 is SGHRS and CDR2 is YFSETQ. CDR3 size: 17 residues. Trimming cost V 2 bases and J 6 bases; bases outside gene matches: 6. The CDR3 loop reads CASSFSRTSGGGNEQFF. DNA for the CDR3: TGCGCCAGCAGCTTCTCTAGGACTAGCGGGGGGGGCAATGAGCAGTTCTTC.

This chain joins TRBV7-3 and TRBJ2-3; 9 bases are shared with TRBD2. This CDR3 has 17 residues. V shed 1 base, J shed 0 bases, and the junction held 5 bases outside the gene matches. The V gene's germline CDR1 is SGHTA and CDR2 FQGTGA. Here the CDR3 reads CASSLRSSGISTDTQYF. In DNA form, the CDR3 reads TGTGCCAGCAGCTTAAGGTCTAGCGGGATTAGCACAGATACGCAGTATTTT.

The chain combines TRBV5-1 with TRBJ2-1; 9 bases align to TRBD2. Germline assignment: CDR1 SGHRS and CDR2 YFSETQ. The ends lost 0 bases at V and 9 bases at J; junction bases unmatched: 7. The CDR3 length is 15 residues. The CDR3 sequence is CASSLAAGGRTEQFF. The CDR3 region has the DNA TGCGCCAGCAGCTTGGCCGCGGGGGGGCGCACTGAGCAGTTCTTC. Together with reference TRBV5-1 and TRBJ2-1, the CDR3 gives the full variable domain: KAGVTQTPRYLIKTRGQQVTLSCSPISGHRSVSWYQQTPGQGLQFLFEYFSETQRNKGNFPGRFSGRQFSNSRSEMNVSTLELGDSALYLCASSLAAGGRTEQFFGPGTRLTVL.

This chain connects TRBV28 to TRBJ2-1; possibly TRBD1 for D (5 bases). The V end lost 4 bases, the J end lost 6 bases, and 19 bases lay between the germline ends. Germline CDR1 is MDHEN and CDR2 is SYDVKM. This CDR3 has 16 amino acids. The CDR3 region is CASSSLGQVEFNEQFF. The CDR3 nucleotides are TGTGCCAGCAGTTCATTAGGACAAGTGGAGTTCAATGAGCAGTTCTTC.

This clonotype was recorded a few times. V usage is TRBV27 and J usage is TRBJ2-3, with a possible D match to TRBD1 (6 bases). The CDR3 is 15 amino acids. Germline V gene sequence: CDR1 MNHEY, CDR2 SMNVEV (reference sequence). Between the trimmed V and J ends, which lost 7 bases and 4 bases, there was a span of 18 bases. CDR3 sequence reads: CASTLQGQGSDTQYF. The CDR3 DNA reads TGTGCCAGCACCCTTCAGGGCCAGGGGTCAGATACGCAGTATTTT.

This clonotype was observed a handful of times. V and J are TRBV7-9 and TRBJ1-1; unclear D gene. CDR1 is SEHNR, CDR2 FQNEAQ, per germline (reference sequence). CDR3 length: 12 amino acids. Trimming left V 6 bases short and J 11 bases short, with 16 bases between. CDR3: CASSKNPVEAFF. In DNA, the CDR3 is TGTGCCAGCAGTAAAAACCCGGTGGAGGCTTTCTTT.

The V call is TRBV7-9, the J call TRBJ1-1; D might be TRBD1 (6 bases). Germline CDR1 reads SEHNR; CDR2 reads FQNEAQ (reference sequence). Trimming stripped 5 bases from V and 1 base from J, with 11 bases between. There are 14 residues in the CDR3. The CDR3 sequence is CASSTGLGNTEAFF. The CDR3 DNA reads as TGTGCCAGCAGCACAGGGTTGGGGAACACTGAAGCTTTCTTT.

This clonotype was counted a few times. This sequence joins TRBV4-1 and TRBJ2-2, with D tentatively TRBD2 (6 bases). The CDR3 spans 16 residues. The germline V and J ends were trimmed by 4 bases and 6 bases, with 18 bases remaining between them. Per the germline V gene, CDR1 is MGHRA and CDR2 is YSYEKL. The CDR3 nucleotides read TGCGCCAGCAGCCGGGACGGTCGCGGGGTCCCCGGGGAGCTGTTTTTT. Its protein is CASSRDGRGVPGELFF.

The chain uses TRBV13 and TRBJ2-7, with D perhaps TRBD1 or TRBD2 (5 bases each). V lost 5 bases and J 0 bases, leaving 20 bases between the germline ends. Germline assignment: CDR1 PRHDT and CDR2 FYEKMQ (reference sequence). This CDR3 is built from 17 residues. CDR3 sequence (DNA): TGTGCCAGCAGCCAACTCTCGGCCGGGACGAGCTCCTACGAGCAGTACTTC. Translated, it gives CASSQLSAGTSSYEQYF.

This clonotype occurred many times. The chain uses TRBV12-3 or TRBV12-4 and TRBJ2-5, with D perhaps TRBD2 (7 bases). Trimming took 2 bases from V and 4 from J, leaving 14 bases between them. The CDR3 spans 15 residues. CDR3 coding DNA: TGTGCCAGCAGTTTATTGGGGGGGGCCAGAGAGACCCAGTACTTC. It is translated as CASSLLGGARETQYF.

This chain links TRBV7-6 with TRBJ2-1; perhaps TRBD1 as D (5 bases). The germline V gene has CDR1 SGHVS and CDR2 FNYEAQ. The CDR3 length is 17 residues. Between the trimmed V and J ends, which lost 1 base and 1 base, there was a span of 14 bases. This chain's CDR3 is CASSLGLKGSSYNEQFF. In DNA, the CDR3 is TGTGCCAGCAGCTTAGGGCTGAAGGGGTCTTCCTACAATGAGCAGTTCTTC.

This clonotype turned up a few times. J is TRBJ1-1 and V is TRBV28; no reliable D call. V was pared by 6 bases and J by 1 base, with 18 bases between. CDR3 length: 16 residues. Germline V gene data show CDR1 as MDHEN and CDR2 as SYDVKM. CDR3 residues: CASRGHPSLANTEAFF. CDR3 nucleotide sequence: TGTGCCAGCAGAGGGCACCCATCCTTGGCGAACACTGAAGCTTTCTTT.

In regard to this clonotype: The junction shows a germline mismatch at one end, possibly a read error. V usage is TRBV28 and J usage is TRBJ2-7, with D possibly TRBD2 on 6 matching bases. The CDR3 loop spans 13 amino acids. Germline loops: CDR1 MDHEN, CDR2 SYDVKM. CDR3 in DNA: TGTACCAGCAGTGGGACTGACTCCGACGAGCAGTACTTC. This sequence encodes CTSSGTDSDEQYF. The full variable domain, rest sourced from reference TRBV28 and TRBJ2-7, is DVKVTQSSRYLVKRTGEKVFLECVQDMDHENMFWYRQDPGLGLRLIYFSYDVKMKEKGDIPEGYSVSREKKERFSLILESASTNQTSMYLCTSSGTDSDEQYFGPGTRLTVT.

The sample holds a few counts of this clonotype. The V call is TRBV29-1, the J call TRBJ1-1; tentative D call: TRBD1 (5 bases). Trimming left V 4 bases short and J 5 bases short, with 14 bases between. The germline CDR1 and CDR2 sequences are SQVTM and ANQGSEA. The CDR3 extends over 13 amino acids. The CDR3 DNA follows: TGCAGCGTTGGTGTAAGCCGGGGGACTGAAGCTTTCTTT. Translated, it gives CSVGVSRGTEAFF.

This clonotype has a single count. V and J are TRBV7-8 and TRBJ2-1; no reliable D call. Per germline, CDR1 SGHVS and CDR2 FQNEAQ. The CDR3 has 17 residues. V was cut by 1 base and J by 0 bases, with 13 bases left in between. The CDR3 DNA reads as TGTGCCAGCAGCTTAGATCGGTGGCCCAGCTCCTACAATGAGCAGTTCTTC. As protein: CASSLDRWPSSYNEQFF.

As concerns this clonotype: This CDR3 fails to terminate in the conserved phenylalanine or tryptophan, so it likely reflects a read error. The chain recombines TRBV5-1 with TRBJ2-2, with D unclear. Trimming cost V 7 bases and J 4 bases, with 8 bases left between them. The CDR3 is made up of 12 amino acids. Germline V CDR1 and CDR2: SGHRS, YFSETQ. CDR3 bases: TGCGCCAGCCTAACGAGCACCGGGGAGCTGTTTTTA. It yields the protein CASLTSTGELFL.

The genes are TRBV29-1 and TRBJ2-1, with TRBD2 as a possible D gene (6 bases). This CDR3 has 16 amino acids. V gave up 6 bases and J gave up 0 bases, with 18 bases separating them. Germline CDR1 and CDR2: SQVTM and ANQGSEA. CDR3 in DNA: TGCAGCGTGGGTCCCCTTAGCGGAAGCTCCTACAATGAGCAGTTCTTC. Amino acids: CSVGPLSGSSYNEQFF.